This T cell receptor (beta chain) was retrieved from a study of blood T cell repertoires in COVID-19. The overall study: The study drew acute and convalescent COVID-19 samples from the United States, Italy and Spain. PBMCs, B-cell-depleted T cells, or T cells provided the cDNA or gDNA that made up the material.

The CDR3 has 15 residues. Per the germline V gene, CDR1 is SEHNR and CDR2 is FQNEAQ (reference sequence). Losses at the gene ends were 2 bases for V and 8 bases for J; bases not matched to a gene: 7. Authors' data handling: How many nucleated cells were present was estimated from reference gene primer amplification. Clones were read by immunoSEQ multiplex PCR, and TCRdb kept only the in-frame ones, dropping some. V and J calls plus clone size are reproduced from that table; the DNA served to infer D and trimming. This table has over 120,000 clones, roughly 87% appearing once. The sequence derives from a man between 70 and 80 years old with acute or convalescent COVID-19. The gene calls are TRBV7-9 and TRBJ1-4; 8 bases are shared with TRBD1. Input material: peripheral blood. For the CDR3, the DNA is TGTGCCAGCAGCTTAATCACAGGGGGTGAGGAAAAACTGTTTTTT. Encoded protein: CASSLITGGEEKLFF.